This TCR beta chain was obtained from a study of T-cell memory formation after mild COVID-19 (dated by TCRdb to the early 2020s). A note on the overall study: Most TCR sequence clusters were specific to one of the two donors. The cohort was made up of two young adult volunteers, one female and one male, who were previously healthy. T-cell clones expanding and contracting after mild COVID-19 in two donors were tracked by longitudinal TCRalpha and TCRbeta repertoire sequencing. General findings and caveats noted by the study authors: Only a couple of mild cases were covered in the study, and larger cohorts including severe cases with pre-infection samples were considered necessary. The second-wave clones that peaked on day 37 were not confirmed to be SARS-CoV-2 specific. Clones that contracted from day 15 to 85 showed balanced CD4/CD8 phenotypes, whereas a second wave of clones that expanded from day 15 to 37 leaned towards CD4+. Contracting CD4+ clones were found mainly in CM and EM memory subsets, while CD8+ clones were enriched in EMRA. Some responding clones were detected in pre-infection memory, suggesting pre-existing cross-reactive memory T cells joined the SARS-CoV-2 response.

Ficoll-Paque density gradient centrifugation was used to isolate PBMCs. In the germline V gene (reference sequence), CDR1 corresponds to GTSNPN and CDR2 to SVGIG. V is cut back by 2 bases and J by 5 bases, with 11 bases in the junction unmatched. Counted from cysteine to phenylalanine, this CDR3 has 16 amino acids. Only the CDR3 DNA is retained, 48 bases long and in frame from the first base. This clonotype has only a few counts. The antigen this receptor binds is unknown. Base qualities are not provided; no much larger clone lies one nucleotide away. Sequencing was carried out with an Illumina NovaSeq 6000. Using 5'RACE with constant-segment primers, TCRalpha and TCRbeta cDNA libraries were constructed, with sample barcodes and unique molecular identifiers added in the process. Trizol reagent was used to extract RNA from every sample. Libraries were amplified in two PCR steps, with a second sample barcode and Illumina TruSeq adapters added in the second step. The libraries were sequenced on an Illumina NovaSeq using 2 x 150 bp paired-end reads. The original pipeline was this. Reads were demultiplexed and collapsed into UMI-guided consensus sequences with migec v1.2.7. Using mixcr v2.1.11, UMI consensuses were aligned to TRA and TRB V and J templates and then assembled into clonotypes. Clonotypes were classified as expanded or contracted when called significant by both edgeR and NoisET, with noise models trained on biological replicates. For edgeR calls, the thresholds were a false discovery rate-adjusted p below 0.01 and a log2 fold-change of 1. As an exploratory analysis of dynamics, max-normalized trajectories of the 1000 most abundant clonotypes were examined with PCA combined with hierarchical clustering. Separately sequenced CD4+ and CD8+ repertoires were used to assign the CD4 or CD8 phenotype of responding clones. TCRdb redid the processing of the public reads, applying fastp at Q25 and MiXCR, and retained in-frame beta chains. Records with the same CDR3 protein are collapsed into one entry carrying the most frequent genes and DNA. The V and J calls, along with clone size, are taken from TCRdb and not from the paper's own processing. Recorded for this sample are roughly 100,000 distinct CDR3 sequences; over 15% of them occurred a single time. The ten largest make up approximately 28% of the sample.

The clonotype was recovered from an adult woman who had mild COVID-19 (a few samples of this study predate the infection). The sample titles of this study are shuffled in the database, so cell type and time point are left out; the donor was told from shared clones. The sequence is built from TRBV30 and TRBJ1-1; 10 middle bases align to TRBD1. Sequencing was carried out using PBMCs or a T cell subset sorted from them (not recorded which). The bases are TGTGCCTGGAGTTTCCCGGGACAGGGGCCAGGAACTGAAGCTTTCTTT. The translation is CAWSFPGQGPGTEAFF.